This entry lists 25 T cell receptor beta chains sequenced from one sample in a study of blood T cell repertoires in COVID-19. The assay was immunoSEQ multiplex PCR, and TCRdb's table has in-frame clones only and misses some. The table records over 200,000 clones, about 90% of them present only once. What was sequenced was peripheral blood. The origin of the receptors is a middle-aged man with active or convalescent COVID-19.

This clone was recorded once. This chain joins TRBV19 and TRBJ2-2; D perhaps matches TRBD2 (6 bases). The CDR3 runs to 14 residues. V was cut by 4 bases and J by 1 base, with 7 bases left in between. CDR1 is LNHDA and CDR2 is SQIVND in the germline V gene (reference sequence). CDR3 DNA sequence: TGTGCCAGTAGTAATAGCGGGAACACCGGGGAGCTGTTTTTT. Translation gives CASSNSGNTGELFF.

This chain uses TRBV11-3 with TRBJ2-1, with a tentative D call TRBD1 (5 bases). The length of the CDR3 is 13 residues. V gave up 4 bases and J gave up 7 bases, with 11 bases separating them. Germline values: CDR1 SGHNT, CDR2 YENEEA. In nucleotides, the CDR3 is TGTGCCAGCAGCTACACAGGCAAGAATGAGCAGTTCTTC. It encodes CASSYTGKNEQFF.

The chain carries TRBV18 and TRBJ2-3; D remains unclear. Deletions cut 6 bases from V and 1 base from J, with 8 bases between. The length of the CDR3 is 13 residues. CDR1 is KGHSH and CDR2 is LQKENI in the germline V gene. CDR3 amino acids: CASSSPGTDTQYF. The DNA for the CDR3 is TGTGCCAGCTCGTCCCCCGGCACAGATACGCAGTATTTT.

This chain uses TRBV24-1 with TRBJ2-3, with D hard to call. Trimming removed 2 bases at V and 0 bases at J, with 2 bases between. CDR1 KGHDR and CDR2 SFDVKD come from the germline V gene. The CDR3 contains 13 residues. The CDR3 loop reads CATSDSSTDTQYF. The CDR3 DNA follows: TGTGCCACCAGTGATTCTAGCACAGATACGCAGTATTTT.

The chain uses TRBV6-5 and TRBJ1-1, with D possibly matching TRBD1 (6 bases). Germline CDR1 is MNHEY and CDR2 is SVGAGI. V shed 4 bases and J shed 6 bases, with 15 bases lying between them. The CDR3 runs 14 residues. CDR3 sequence (DNA): TGTGCCAGCAGTTCCGCAGGGGTCTATTCTGAAGCTTTCTTT. Translation gives CASSSAGVYSEAFF.

This clone was detected only once. CDR3 in amino acids: CASSLYRGLNTEAFF. For the CDR3, the DNA is TGTGCCAGCAGTTTATACAGGGGACTGAACACTGAAGCTTTCTTT. V is TRBV28 and J is TRBJ1-1, with 7 bases matching TRBD1. Unmatched junction bases numbered 2, after V lost 1 base and J lost 0 bases. The CDR3 loop spans 15 amino acids. Germline V gives CDR1 MDHEN, CDR2 SYDVKM.

This rearrangement joins TRBV7-2 to TRBJ1-5; no clear D gene. V gave up 1 base and J gave up 7 bases, with 17 bases separating them. Germline loops: CDR1 SGHTA, CDR2 FQGNSA. The CDR3 totals 16 residues. The CDR3 is CASSLEAGIFLQPQHF. In nucleotides, the CDR3 is TGTGCCAGCAGCTTAGAGGCAGGCATCTTCTTACAGCCCCAGCATTTT.

The DNA of the CDR3 is TGTGCCAGCAGTCCCGGGACAGGGACTGAAGCTTTCTTT. This gives the protein CASSPGTGTEAFF. The chain couples TRBV27 to TRBJ1-1; 9 bases fit TRBD1. The CDR3 contains 13 residues. Per the germline V gene, CDR1 is MNHEY and CDR2 is SMNVEV (reference sequence). Trimming removed 5 bases from V and 5 bases from J; junction bases left unmatched: 3.

This rearrangement joins TRBV10-2 to TRBJ2-3; 9 bases align to TRBD2. The germline V gene encodes CDR1 WSHSY and CDR2 SAAADI. This CDR3 is built from 16 residues. Trimming at V came to 4 bases and at J to 6 bases, leaving 11 bases not matched to a gene. CDR3 protein: CASSGFASSGTDTQYF. CDR3 DNA: TGCGCCAGCAGTGGGTTCGCGTCTAGCGGGACCGATACGCAGTATTTT.

J is TRBJ1-1 and V is TRBV4-1; D not resolved. Germline lookup yields CDR1 MGHRA and CDR2 YSYEKL. The V gene lost 4 bases and the J gene lost 3 bases, with 18 bases spanning the gap. The CDR3 is 16 amino acids. The CDR3 sequence: CASSPIGVQLDTEAFF. The DNA for the CDR3 is TGCGCCAGCAGCCCCATAGGAGTTCAGCTGGACACTGAAGCTTTCTTT.

The chain combines TRBV5-1 with TRBJ1-2; 7 positions match TRBD1. The CDR3 is made up of 16 amino acids. J was trimmed by 1 base and V by 2 bases; bases with no gene match: 8. Germline values: CDR1 SGHRS, CDR2 YFSETQ. The CDR3 spells CASSFGEQGINYGYTF. CDR3 in DNA: TGCGCCAGCAGCTTTGGAGAACAGGGGATTAACTATGGCTACACCTTC.

The genes are TRBV5-1 and TRBJ2-1; 7 bases map to TRBD1. This CDR3 spans 14 amino acids. Germline CDR1 is SGHRS and CDR2 is YFSETQ. With 6 bases clipped from V and 5 bases from J, the junction kept 8 bases outside the gene matches. CDR3 DNA: TGCGCCAGCACTCGGGACAGCGTCAACAATGAGCAGTTCTTC. This translates into CASTRDSVNNEQFF.

The V gene is TRBV5-6, the J gene TRBJ2-7, with 10 bases aligning to TRBD1. Germline loops: CDR1 SGHDT, CDR2 YYEEEE. The CDR3 length is 16 residues. J was trimmed by 3 bases and V by 4 bases; bases with no gene match: 10. This CDR3 reads CASSQGQGGYFYEQYF. CDR3 bases: TGTGCCAGCAGCCAAGGACAGGGGGGGTATTTCTACGAGCAGTACTTC.

The gene calls are TRBV18 and TRBJ1-3; the match to TRBD1 covers 8 bases. The V segment lost 6 bases and the J segment 0 bases; nucleotides outside the gene matches: 13. The CDR3 extends over 18 amino acids. In germline, CDR1 is KGHSH, CDR2 LQKENI. The CDR3 coding sequence is TGTGCCAGCTCGGCGACGGGACAGGACTTTACCTCTGGAAACACCATATATTTT. It translates to CASSATGQDFTSGNTIYF.

The V and J genes are TRBV9 and TRBJ2-2, with D possibly being TRBD1 (6 bases). Per the germline V gene, CDR1 is SGDLS and CDR2 is YYNGEE. The CDR3 loop spans 14 amino acids. V was trimmed by 0 bases and J by 7 bases, leaving 10 bases between them. Here the CDR3 DNA reads TGTGCCAGCAGCGTAGTTGGGGGCGGCGGGGAGCTGTTTTTT. The encoded protein is CASSVVGGGGELFF.

This chain uses TRBV4-1 with TRBJ2-1; no reliable D call. The CDR3 length is 13 residues. CDR1 is MGHRA and CDR2 is YSYEKL in the germline V gene. V shed 1 base and J shed 3 bases, with 4 bases lying between them. The CDR3 DNA sequence: TGCGCCAGCAGCCAAGCCTACTACAATGAGCAGTTCTTC. This encodes CASSQAYYNEQFF.

The chain combines TRBV5-1 with TRBJ2-7, with D perhaps matching TRBD1 (8 bases). CDR3 size: 15 residues. Germline lookup yields CDR1 SGHRS and CDR2 YFSETQ. The V gene lost 0 bases and the J gene lost 6 bases, with 16 bases spanning the gap. This CDR3 is CASSLGPTGEGEQYF. CDR3 bases: TGCGCCAGCAGCTTGGGGCCGACAGGGGAGGGCGAGCAGTACTTC.

V gene TRBV12-5 combines with J gene TRBJ2-2, with D uncertain. The ends were cut back, 6 bases at V and 3 bases at J, with 5 bases in the middle. This CDR3 contains 12 residues. Looked up from germline, CDR1 is LGHNT and CDR2 is FRNRAP. The CDR3 DNA reads TGTGCTAGTGGGATAGACACCGGGGAGCTGTTTTTT. Amino acids: CASGIDTGELFF.

The chain combines TRBV6-2 or TRBV6-3 with TRBJ1-1; D may be TRBD1 (5 bases). The V gene's germline CDR1 is MNHEY and CDR2 SVGEGT. CDR3 length: 18 amino acids. V was trimmed by 2 bases and J by 6 bases, leaving 25 bases between them. The CDR3, as DNA: TGTGCCAGCAGTTACAATCTATGGGGGAGGAACCCCAGCGCTGAAGCTTTCTTT. This sequence encodes CASSYNLWGRNPSAEAFF.

The chain joins TRBV4-1 to TRBJ1-5, with D possibly TRBD1 on 6 matching bases. The CDR3 covers 15 residues. Germline assignment: CDR1 MGHRA and CDR2 YSYEKL. V lost 4 bases and J lost 5, with 15 bases in between. The CDR3 is CASSLQGGLDQPQHF. DNA of the CDR3: TGCGCCAGCAGCCTTCAAGGGGGATTGGATCAGCCCCAGCATTTT.

The chain is built from TRBV11-2 and TRBJ1-1, with a weak D call TRBD1 (6 bases). Trimming removed 1 base at V and 10 bases at J, with 16 bases between. In germline, CDR1 is SGHAT, CDR2 FQNNGV. This CDR3 has 14 residues. CDR3 sequence: CASSLGYLDSPAFF. CDR3 sequence (DNA): TGTGCCAGCAGCTTAGGGTATTTGGACAGCCCAGCTTTCTTT. The full variable domain, completed using reference TRBV11-2 and TRBJ1-1, is EAGVAQSPRYKIIEKRQSVAFWCNPISGHATLYWYQQILGQGPKLLIQFQNNGVVDDSQLPKDRFSAERLKGVDSTLKIQPAKLEDSAVYLCASSLGYLDSPAFFGQGTRLTVV.

This clone was recorded only once. This sequence joins TRBV19 and TRBJ1-6; possible D gene TRBD1, 6 bases. Germline V gene lookup returns CDR1 LNHDA and CDR2 SQIVND (reference sequence). Trimming shortened V by 10 bases and J by 6 bases, and 16 bases separated the two germline ends. The CDR3 is made up of 14 amino acids. The CDR3 loop reads CATYNRVPNSPLHF. DNA of the CDR3: TGTGCCACCTACAACAGGGTGCCTAATTCACCCCTCCACTTT.

This sequence joins TRBV25-1 and TRBJ1-4; 11 bases align to TRBD1. V shed 1 base and J 8 bases; nucleotides not matched to a gene: 9. The germline CDR1 and CDR2 sequences are MGHDK and SYGVNS. This CDR3 spans 17 amino acids. The CDR3 is CASSELRDRGIREKLFF. CDR3 sequence (DNA): TGTGCCAGCAGTGAATTACGGGACAGGGGGATTCGGGAAAAACTGTTTTTT.

The rearrangement joins TRBV27 to TRBJ1-1; TRBD1 might be the D (5 bases). The CDR3 is 15 residues long. V was pared by 5 bases and J by 6 bases, with 19 bases between. CDR1 and CDR2 from the germline V gene are MNHEY and SMNVEV (reference sequence). CDR3 sequence: CASSGRSPSTAEAFF. For the CDR3, the DNA is TGTGCCAGCAGTGGACGCTCTCCGTCGACAGCTGAAGCTTTCTTT.

This chain joins TRBV29-1 and TRBJ2-1, with 8 bases that match TRBD2. CDR3 length: 14 amino acids. Germline CDR1 reads SQVTM; CDR2 reads ANQGSEA. After removal of 4 bases from V and 3 bases from J, the junction contained 5 bases not matched to a gene. The CDR3 region is CSVGGRGVYNEQFF. CDR3 nucleotides: TGCAGCGTTGGTGGGCGGGGGGTCTACAATGAGCAGTTCTTC.